These 29 T cell receptor beta chains originate from one sample sequenced in a study of neoadjuvant nivolumab and ipilimumab in lung cancer. The protocol was immunoSEQ multiplex PCR, while the TCRdb copy is restricted to in-frame clones and leaves out a portion. The data hold 7,000 to 9,500 clones, with over 75% observed a single time. The sample here was tumor tissue, taken after neoadjuvant nivolumab, alone or with ipilimumab, at or shortly before surgery. These receptors were taken from an adult with non-small cell lung cancer.

V and J are TRBV5-1 and TRBJ2-7; TRBD1 might be the D (5 bases). The CDR3 is 16 residues long. In germline, CDR1 is SGHRS, CDR2 YFSETQ. V shed 0 bases and J shed 0 bases, with 13 bases lying between them. Here the CDR3 reads CASSLERGRSSYEQYF. The CDR3 DNA reads as TGCGCCAGCAGCTTGGAAAGGGGCCGGAGCTCCTACGAGCAGTACTTC.

The chain couples TRBV15 to TRBJ2-5; D may match TRBD1 or TRBD2 (5 bases each). Germline lookup yields CDR1 LNHNV and CDR2 YYDKDF (reference sequence). This CDR3 comprises 17 residues. V lost 1 base to trimming and J lost 1 base, with 16 bases between them. CDR3: CATSRAGWGPSQETQYF. CDR3 coding DNA: TGTGCCACCAGCAGAGCCGGTTGGGGACCCAGCCAAGAGACCCAGTACTTC.

This chain joins TRBV2 and TRBJ2-1, with 9 bases that match TRBD1. The germline V gene encodes CDR1 SNHLY and CDR2 FYNNEI. V shed 2 bases and J 4 bases; nucleotides not matched to a gene: 3. The CDR3 contains 15 residues. CDR3 in DNA: TGTGCCAGCAGTGAAACCGGGACAGGGTACAATGAGCAGTTCTTC. It translates to CASSETGTGYNEQFF.

The V gene is TRBV4-1, the J gene TRBJ1-2; the match to TRBD1 covers 8 bases. Germline CDR1 is MGHRA and CDR2 is YSYEKL. Losses at the gene ends were 1 base for V and 8 bases for J; bases not matched to a gene: 6. This CDR3 is built from 14 residues. Written as DNA, the CDR3 is TGCGCCAGCAGCCAAGTGGACAGGGTTTCGGGCTACACCTTC. Translating gives CASSQVDRVSGYTF.

The chain links TRBV5-1 to TRBJ1-2, with 8 bases fitting TRBD1. This CDR3 is built from 16 residues. Germline assignment: CDR1 SGHRS and CDR2 YFSETQ. The J segment lost 8 bases and the V segment lost 0 bases, leaving 12 bases of the junction unmatched. The CDR3 DNA follows: TGCGCCAGCAGCTTGGGGGCCGGGACAGGACCTATGGGCTACACCTTC. This translates into CASSLGAGTGPMGYTF. Drawing the rest from reference TRBV5-1 and TRBJ1-2, the complete variable domain is KAGVTQTPRYLIKTRGQQVTLSCSPISGHRSVSWYQQTPGQGLQFLFEYFSETQRNKGNFPGRFSGRQFSNSRSEMNVSTLELGDSALYLCASSLGAGTGPMGYTFGSGTRLTVV.

The gene calls are TRBV5-1 and TRBJ2-1; 7 bases line up with TRBD2. The CDR3 sequence is 14 residues long. Germline V gene sequence: CDR1 SGHRS, CDR2 YFSETQ. After removal of 3 bases from V and 10 bases from J, the junction contained 10 bases not matched to a gene. CDR3 in amino acids: CASSSGPREGEQFF. The DNA for the CDR3 is TGCGCCAGCAGCTCGGGACCCAGGGAGGGCGAGCAGTTCTTC.

This clone was picked up one time. The V and J genes are TRBV10-3 and TRBJ1-2, with 7 bases identical to TRBD1. The CDR3 extends over 13 amino acids. The germline gives CDR1 ENHRY, CDR2 SYGVKD. V lost 4 bases to trimming and J lost 4 bases; unmatched junction nucleotides: 3. In nucleotides, the CDR3 is TGTGCCATCAGTGTTCAGGGGGGCTATGGCTACACCTTC. Protein sequence: CAISVQGGYGYTF.

The chain links TRBV6-5 to TRBJ1-2, with a possible D match to TRBD1 (6 bases). This CDR3 region has 13 residues. CDR1 MNHEY and CDR2 SVGAGI come from the germline V gene. V was pared by 2 bases and J by 8 bases, with 12 bases between. The CDR3 region has the DNA TGTGCCAGCAGTTACCGGGGGCGGATAGGCTACACCTTC. Amino acid sequence: CASSYRGRIGYTF.

The count of this clone is one. The J gene is TRBJ2-7, the V gene TRBV18; the match to TRBD1 covers 9 bases. The V and J ends lost 6 bases and 6 bases, in that order; junction bases with no gene match: 12. Germline CDR1 and CDR2: KGHSH and LQKENI. The CDR3 consists of 15 residues. The CDR3 DNA reads as TGTGCCAGCTCGGGAGGGACAGGGAGGGCATCCGAGCAGTACTTC. It codes for CASSGGTGRASEQYF.

The chain links TRBV27 to TRBJ2-7; maybe TRBD1 (5 bases). The germline V gene encodes CDR1 MNHEY and CDR2 SMNVEV (reference sequence). The CDR3 totals 16 residues. Trimming left V 6 bases short and J 9 bases short, with 27 bases between. The CDR3 DNA reads TGTGCCAGCAGCCAAAGTCGGGCACAGGTTGCACTGGGGCAGTACTTC. It translates to CASSQSRAQVALGQYF.

This chain uses TRBV5-1 with TRBJ1-1; 7 bases are shared with TRBD1. J gave up 5 bases and V 0 bases, and 4 bases lay outside the gene matches. Germline V gene sequence: CDR1 SGHRS, CDR2 YFSETQ. The CDR3 sequence is 14 residues long. The CDR3 sequence: CASSLVPGGTEAFF. In DNA form, the CDR3 reads TGCGCCAGCAGCTTGGTCCCAGGGGGAACTGAAGCTTTCTTT.

This clone appeared a few times. Written as DNA, the CDR3 is TGTGCCAGCAGTCCCGGGACAGGGAAATACGAGCAGTACTTC. Translation: CASSPGTGKYEQYF. The chain recombines TRBV2 with TRBJ2-7; TRBD1 matches at 9 bases. The CDR3 has 14 amino acids. The germline gives CDR1 SNHLY, CDR2 FYNNEI. V lost 5 bases and J lost 4; bases outside the gene matches: 6.

The chain uses TRBV5-1 and TRBJ2-7; D unresolved. The CDR3 is 12 amino acids. Germline V gene lookup returns CDR1 SGHRS and CDR2 YFSETQ. Between the trimmed V and J ends, which lost 2 bases and 6 bases, there was a span of 9 bases. CDR3 loop: CASSLMSSEQYF. CDR3 nucleotides: TGCGCCAGCAGCTTAATGAGTAGCGAGCAGTACTTC. The full variable domain, with the rest looked up from reference TRBV5-1 and TRBJ2-7, is KAGVTQTPRYLIKTRGQQVTLSCSPISGHRSVSWYQQTPGQGLQFLFEYFSETQRNKGNFPGRFSGRQFSNSRSEMNVSTLELGDSALYLCASSLMSSEQYFGPGTRLTVT.

This chain links TRBV18 with TRBJ1-5; D may be TRBD1 (5 bases). This CDR3 is built from 17 residues. V was clipped by 1 base and J by 1 base, with 14 bases between them. The germline V gene has CDR1 KGHSH and CDR2 LQKENI. The DNA of the CDR3 is TGTGCCAGCTCACCACTCTCTGGGGCATGGAGCAATCAGCCCCAGCATTTT. This encodes CASSPLSGAWSNQPQHF.

This sequence joins TRBV19 and TRBJ1-1; no definite D call. V lost 7 bases and J lost 0, with 15 bases in between. CDR1 LNHDA and CDR2 SQIVND come from the germline V gene (reference sequence). CDR3 size: 15 residues. CDR3 coding DNA: TGTGCCAGTATTGGGCAGAGGGATTTGAACACTGAAGCTTTCTTT. It is translated as CASIGQRDLNTEAFF.

The rearrangement joins TRBV18 to TRBJ2-7; TRBD1 might be the D (5 bases). V gave up 2 bases and J gave up 0 bases, with 8 bases separating them. The CDR3 contains 14 residues. Germline loops: CDR1 KGHSH, CDR2 LQKENI. The DNA for the CDR3 is TGTGCCAGCTCACCAATACAGGTCTCCTACGAGCAGTACTTC. This encodes CASSPIQVSYEQYF.

The CDR3 coding sequence is TGTGCCATCAGGGACGTAAATTCACCCCTCCACTTT. This translates into CAIRDVNSPLHF. The rearrangement joins TRBV10-3 to TRBJ1-6, with no clear D. Per germline, CDR1 ENHRY and CDR2 SYGVKD. The CDR3 consists of 12 residues. The V end lost 6 bases, the J end lost 7 bases, and 7 bases lay between the germline ends.

The chain has TRBV25-1 and TRBJ1-1; possibly TRBD1 for D (6 bases). CDR3 length: 14 amino acids. Germline CDR1 MGHDK, CDR2 SYGVNS. Trimming stripped 1 base from V and 6 bases from J, with 12 bases between. This CDR3 reads CASSESTGNAEAFF. CDR3 DNA sequence: TGTGCCAGCAGTGAATCCACAGGGAATGCTGAAGCTTTCTTT.

As DNA, the CDR3 is TGCGCCAGCAGCTTGGCAGGGACACATGGCTATGGCTACACCTTC. It yields the protein CASSLAGTHGYGYTF. The chain combines TRBV5-1 with TRBJ1-2, with D possibly TRBD1 on 6 matching bases. Trimming removed 0 bases at V and 4 bases at J, with 13 bases between. From germline, CDR1 is SGHRS and CDR2 YFSETQ. The CDR3 is 15 residues long.

The chain employs TRBV2 and TRBJ1-6, with a weak D call TRBD1 (5 bases). Trimming shortened V by 4 bases and J by 0 bases, and 10 bases separated the two germline ends. The V gene's germline CDR1 is SNHLY and CDR2 FYNNEI. This CDR3 contains 16 residues. The CDR3 DNA is TGTGCCAGCAGTGGGGACGGGGGCTCCTATAATTCACCCCTCCACTTT. It specifies CASSGDGGSYNSPLHF.

This chain connects TRBV6-5 to TRBJ2-1, with no clear D. V lost 0 bases and J lost 9, with 12 bases in between. Per germline, CDR1 MNHEY and CDR2 SVGAGI. The CDR3 has 14 residues. CDR3 sequence (DNA): TGTGCCAGCAGTTACTCGATGGGTTTCCGTGAGCAGTTCTTC. It codes for CASSYSMGFREQFF.

V and J are TRBV10-2 and TRBJ1-1; TRBD1 might be the D (5 bases). CDR3 length: 14 residues. Germline assignment: CDR1 WSHSY and CDR2 SAAADI. Trimming pared 8 bases from V and 1 base from J, leaving 14 bases between. The CDR3 spells CASSASGPNTEAFF. DNA of the CDR3: TGCGCCAGCTCGGCATCAGGGCCGAACACTGAAGCTTTCTTT.

The V gene is TRBV14, the J gene TRBJ1-2, with TRBD1 matching 9 bases. The CDR3 covers 13 residues. The junction had 10 bases not matched to a gene; V was cut back by 9 bases and J by 8 bases. Germline V gives CDR1 SGHDN, CDR2 FVKESK. CDR3 in DNA: TGTGCCAGTGACAGGACAGGGGAAGGCGGCTACACCTTC. Translated, it gives CASDRTGEGGYTF.

V usage is TRBV27 and J usage is TRBJ1-2; 7 nucleotides line up with TRBD1. Per the germline V gene, CDR1 is MNHEY and CDR2 is SMNVEV (reference sequence). The CDR3 has 14 amino acids. V lost 6 bases to trimming and J lost 7 bases; unmatched junction nucleotides: 11. CDR3 residues: CASSYGQVGAGYTF. The CDR3 nucleotides are TGTGCCAGCAGCTATGGACAGGTCGGGGCTGGCTACACCTTC.

The chain couples TRBV6-1 to TRBJ1-2; unclear D gene. The germline V gene has CDR1 MNHNS and CDR2 SASEGT. This CDR3 comprises 14 residues. Trimming left V 5 bases short and J 6 bases short, with 16 bases between. The CDR3 DNA sequence: TGTGCCAGCAGTCATTCGAGTACCGATCATGGCTACACCTTC. Amino acids: CASSHSSTDHGYTF.

The chain has TRBV15 and TRBJ1-3, with TRBD1 as a possible D gene (5 bases). This CDR3 region has 15 residues. V lost 0 bases, J lost 2 bases, and 8 bases lay in between. The germline V gene encodes CDR1 LNHNV and CDR2 YYDKDF (reference sequence). CDR3 loop: CATSRDRGAGNTIYF. In DNA form, the CDR3 reads TGTGCCACCAGCAGAGATCGAGGGGCTGGAAACACCATATATTTT.

This chain connects TRBV19 to TRBJ2-2; 7 bases fit TRBD2. The CDR3 covers 14 residues. Germline CDR1 reads LNHDA; CDR2 reads SQIVND (reference sequence). J gave up 4 bases and V 8 bases, and 7 bases lay outside the gene matches. The CDR3 region has the DNA TGTGCCAGTCGCGGGAGCTCCGGCACCGGGGAGCTGTTTTTT. It yields the protein CASRGSSGTGELFF.

This chain links TRBV7-2 with TRBJ1-2; weak D call: TRBD1 (5 bases). Germline assignment: CDR1 SGHTA and CDR2 FQGNSA. The CDR3 extends over 15 amino acids. The V gene lost 1 base and the J gene lost 4 bases, with 13 bases spanning the gap. This CDR3 is CASSLVVTGSYGYTF. Here the CDR3 DNA reads TGTGCCAGCAGCTTAGTCGTTACAGGAAGCTATGGCTACACCTTC.

The J gene is TRBJ2-7, the V gene TRBV6-5; TRBD1 is a possible D gene (6 bases). The length of the CDR3 is 14 residues. Germline V CDR1 and CDR2: MNHEY, SVGAGI. V gave up 7 bases and J gave up 2 bases, with 15 bases separating them. The CDR3 reads CASMKDRITYEQYF. The CDR3 DNA reads TGTGCCAGCATGAAGGACAGAATAACCTACGAGCAGTACTTC.